The present entry profiles one TCR beta chain with its context. Authors' methods: Amplified reference gene primers provided the basis for estimating nucleated cell counts. Assay: immunoSEQ multiplex PCR; the TCRdb copy retains only in-frame clones and omits some. V and J calls and clone size follow that table, whereas D and trimming were derived from the DNA. The sample consists of roughly 370,000 clones, 85% to 90% of them appearing once. Trimming left V 1 base short and J 0 bases short, with 7 bases between. The CDR3 totals 15 residues. Germline-derived CDR1 and CDR2 are SGHVS and FQNEAQ. This sample was taken from a study of blood T cell repertoires in COVID-19. As for the study in general: Nucleic acid was either cDNA or gDNA, and it came from T cells, B-cell-depleted T cells, or PBMCs.

Cohorts were determined from participant-reported clinical history. The study counted Cohort 3 donors as recovered given two negative PCRs, clearance, or symptom resolution. Sequencing used PBMCs or T cells enriched from blood (not recorded which). This sequence originates from a woman aged 50 to 65 who had recovered from COVID-19. V gene TRBV7-8 combines with J gene TRBJ1-5; D is unresolved. The CDR3 spells CASSLVAVSNQPQHF. The CDR3 DNA sequence: TGTGCCAGCAGCTTAGTGGCAGTTAGCAATCAGCCCCAGCATTTT.